The clone carrying this T cell receptor beta chain was observed a handful of times. Its antigen is unknown. The data were taken from a study of T-cell memory formation after mild COVID-19. The overall study: The TCR clusters were mostly specific to one donor.

Germline CDR1 reads SGHTA; CDR2 reads FQGNSA. V was clipped by 2 bases and J by 6 bases, with 17 bases between them. The CDR3 loop spans 15 amino acids. General study findings and limits: Clones that shrank (day 15 to 85) were balanced CD4/CD8, whereas later expanders leaned CD4+. Chiefly within CM and EM were the contracting CD4+ clones; CD8+ ones were within EMRA. Several responding clones turned up in pre-infection memory, indicating that cross-reactive memory may have taken part.

TCRdb re-derived calls from the 5' RACE reads in MiXCR, one entry per CDR3 protein. The sample contains a few hundred thousand distinct CDR3 sequences, roughly a quarter of which appear only once. Sequences were obtained from PBMCs or a T cell subset sorted from them (not recorded which). The sequence derives from an adult woman who had mild COVID-19 (a few samples of this study predate the infection). Cell type and time point are not known. The chain employs TRBV7-2 and TRBJ2-7; D is unresolved. The CDR3 DNA reads as TGTGCCAGCAGCTTAAGGAACTTGGCTCTCGGCGAGCAGTACTTC. Protein: CASSLRNLALGEQYF. Looking up the rest from reference TRBV7-2 and TRBJ2-7 gives the full variable domain: GAGVSQSPSNKVTEKGKDVELRCDPISGHTALYWYRQSLGQGLEFLIYFQGNSAPDKSGLPSDRFSAERTGGSVSTLTIQRTQQEDSAVYLCASSLRNLALGEQYFGPGTRLTVT.